This T cell receptor beta chain was found in a study of preoperative IRX-2 immunotherapy in early breast cancer. The treatment is: preoperative locoregional IRX-2 cytokine immunotherapy. Samples came from a phase Ib trial of preoperative locoregional IRX-2 cytokine immunotherapy. The assay was immunoSEQ multiplex PCR, and TCRdb's table has in-frame clones only and misses some. In the table there are approximately 44,000 clones, over 85% of which are singletons. CDR3 length: 15 amino acids. With V trimmed by 5 bases and J by 12 bases, 13 bases remained unmatched. From germline, CDR1 is LNHDA and CDR2 SQIVND (reference sequence).

The chain carries TRBV19 and TRBJ2-1; 10 bases match TRBD2. The material was tumor tissue, obtained after IRX-2 immunotherapy. The receptor comes from a human donor with breast cancer. For the CDR3, the DNA is TGTGCCAGTAGTGCTCCTAGCGGGAGTAGGCCGGGGCAGTTCTTC. It encodes CASSAPSGSRPGQFF.